These 20 T cell receptor beta chains were sequenced from one sample in a study of blood T cell repertoires in COVID-19. Libraries were prepared by immunoSEQ multiplex PCR; TCRdb keeps only in-frame clonotypes and omits some of them. The sample holds some 98,000 clones; approximately 82% are singletons and the top ten take about 11%. The sequenced sample was peripheral blood. The receptors stem from a man between 65 and 79 years old with active or convalescent COVID-19.

The gene calls are TRBV18 and TRBJ1-5, with 11 bases identical to TRBD1. CDR1 and CDR2 from the germline V gene are KGHSH and LQKENI. The CDR3 is 19 residues long. V was pared by 0 bases and J by 2 bases, with 9 bases of the junction left unmatched. CDR3 DNA: TGTGCCAGCTCACCACCGTTAGGACAGGGGGCGAATCGCAATCAGCCCCAGCATTTT. Its translation: CASSPPLGQGANRNQPQHF.

This clone came up a few times. This sequence joins TRBV5-1 and TRBJ2-3, with 8 bases fitting TRBD1. The ends lost 2 bases at V and 2 bases at J; junction bases unmatched: 7. This CDR3 is built from 16 residues. Germline CDR1 reads SGHRS; CDR2 reads YFSETQ. The CDR3 bases are TGCGCCAGCAGCTTCGGACAGGGATTTAACACAGATACGCAGTATTTT. Translation gives CASSFGQGFNTDTQYF.

The rearrangement links TRBV3-1 (or the pseudogene TRBV3-2) to TRBJ1-1; the D is unclear. The CDR3 runs to 12 residues. Between the trimmed V and J ends, which lost 1 base and 10 bases, there was a span of 10 bases. The germline gives CDR1 LGHDT, CDR2 YNNKEL (reference sequence). The CDR3 nucleotides are TGTGCCAGCAGCCAAGGAGGACTAGGAGCTTTCTTT. Translating gives CASSQGGLGAFF.

V and J are TRBV5-1 and TRBJ2-1; D not certain. The CDR3 spans 13 residues. From germline, CDR1 is SGHRS and CDR2 YFSETQ. Trimming shortened V by 5 bases and J by 9 bases, and 15 bases separated the two germline ends. CDR3 coding DNA: TGCGCCAGCAGTCAAGACTTGGCCACTGAGCAGTTCTTC. Translation gives CASSQDLATEQFF.

In this sample, this clone turned up a few times. This chain links TRBV6-6 with TRBJ2-1, with 7 positions matching TRBD2. J gave up 7 bases and V 6 bases, and 9 bases lay outside the gene matches. CDR3 length: 14 amino acids. The V gene's germline CDR1 is MNHNY and CDR2 SVGAGI (reference sequence). CDR3 nucleotide sequence: TGTGCCAGCAGCCGAGCCGGACTAGGGAATGAGCAGTTCTTC. This codes for CASSRAGLGNEQFF.

The V gene is TRBV9, the J gene TRBJ2-5; perhaps TRBD2 as D (5 bases). V gave up 5 bases and J gave up 6 bases, with 17 bases separating them. Germline CDR1 reads SGDLS; CDR2 reads YYNGEE. There are 14 residues in the CDR3. In nucleotides, the CDR3 is TGTGCCAGCAGTGCGGACTTTGCCAGCCAGACCCAGTACTTC. Translated: CASSADFASQTQYF.

The gene calls are TRBV12-5 and TRBJ2-3, with 14 positions matching TRBD2. This CDR3 has 18 amino acids. Germline values: CDR1 LGHNT, CDR2 FRNRAP. V lost 3 bases, J lost 0 bases, and 5 bases stayed unmatched. The CDR3: CASGLGLAGGLSTDTQYF. In nucleotides, the CDR3 is TGTGCTAGTGGTTTAGGACTAGCGGGGGGTCTGAGCACAGATACGCAGTATTTT.

The chain has TRBV18 and TRBJ1-4; no reliable D call. Trimming cost V 3 bases and J 4 bases, with 6 bases left between them. The CDR3 loop spans 13 amino acids. Germline CDR1 reads KGHSH; CDR2 reads LQKENI. The CDR3 DNA reads as TGTGCCAGCTCACCCGGGGTTAATGAAAAACTGTTTTTT. Translation: CASSPGVNEKLFF.

The chain has TRBV6-5 and TRBJ1-3; D gene uncertain. The CDR3 totals 14 residues. Germline loops: CDR1 MNHEY, CDR2 SVGAGI. Trimming took 7 bases from V and 0 from J, leaving 10 bases between them. The CDR3 DNA is TGTGCCAGCAATATTGGGAGCTCTGGAAACACCATATATTTT. The encoded protein is CASNIGSSGNTIYF.

V is TRBV6-5 and J is TRBJ1-6; no reliable D call. Germline V gene data show CDR1 as MNHEY and CDR2 as SVGAGI. The CDR3 has 13 residues. Trimming shortened V by 11 bases and J by 0 bases, and 8 bases separated the two germline ends. CDR3: CACQISYNSPLHF. As DNA, the CDR3 is TGTGCCTGTCAGATCTCCTATAATTCACCCCTCCACTTT.

The chain combines TRBV2 with TRBJ2-3; a possible D gene is TRBD2 (6 bases). The CDR3 totals 14 residues. Germline V gives CDR1 SNHLY, CDR2 FYNNEI. V lost 2 bases and J 3 bases, leaving 9 bases between the germline ends. The DNA for the CDR3 is TGTGCCAGCAGTGAAAATAGCGGTACAGATACGCAGTATTTT. It encodes CASSENSGTDTQYF. Full variable domain (remainder filled in from reference TRBV2 and TRBJ2-3): EPEVTQTPSHQVTQMGQEVILRCVPISNHLYFYWYRQILGQKVEFLVSFYNNEISEKSEIFDDQFSVERPDGSNFTLKIRSTKLEDSAMYFCASSENSGTDTQYFGPGTRLTVL.

The gene calls are TRBV7-2 and TRBJ2-3; 11 nucleotides line up with TRBD2. Germline V gene lookup returns CDR1 SGHTA and CDR2 FQGNSA. With V trimmed by 0 bases and J by 8 bases, 1 base remained unmatched. The CDR3 spans 14 residues. CDR3 amino acids: CASSLAGLAATQYF. The CDR3 DNA follows: TGTGCCAGCAGCTTAGCGGGACTAGCGGCTACGCAGTATTTT.

This clone was observed a single time. The chain uses TRBV9 and TRBJ1-2, with 8 bases identical to TRBD1. Looked up from germline, CDR1 is SGDLS and CDR2 is YYNGEE. This CDR3 has 14 residues. With 3 bases clipped from V and 8 bases from J, the junction kept 9 bases outside the gene matches. The CDR3 reads CASSGLSGGRGYTF. The CDR3 bases are TGTGCCAGCAGCGGACTCTCAGGGGGCAGGGGCTACACCTTC. Full variable domain (missing parts from reference TRBV9 and TRBJ1-2): DSGVTQTPKHLITATGQRVTLRCSPRSGDLSVYWYQQSLDQGLQFLIQYYNGEERAKGNILERFSAQQFPDLHSELNLSSLELGDSALYFCASSGLSGGRGYTFGSGTRLTVV.

The chain carries TRBV5-1 and TRBJ1-5, with 11 nucleotides matching TRBD1. V lost 4 bases to trimming and J lost 0 bases; unmatched junction nucleotides: 3. Germline-derived CDR1 and CDR2 are SGHRS and YFSETQ. The CDR3 runs 16 residues. Here the CDR3 reads CASSPGTGGSNQPQHF. The CDR3 region has the DNA TGCGCCAGCAGCCCAGGGACAGGGGGTAGCAATCAGCCCCAGCATTTT.

The chain is built from TRBV30 and TRBJ2-5; a possible D gene is TRBD2 (5 bases). V was pared by 2 bases and J by 4 bases, with 11 bases between. The CDR3 sequence is 13 residues long. The germline CDR1 and CDR2 sequences are GTSNPN and SVGIG (reference sequence). DNA for the CDR3: TGTGCCTGGAGTTACCGGGGATTAGAGACCCAGTACTTC. It specifies CAWSYRGLETQYF.

This chain links TRBV14 with TRBJ2-3, with 7 nucleotides matching TRBD1. The CDR3 is 14 amino acids. Per germline, CDR1 SGHDN and CDR2 FVKESK. V lost 4 bases to trimming and J lost 6 bases; unmatched junction nucleotides: 7. The DNA of the CDR3 is TGTGCCAGCAGCCCTGTGGGACAGCTTGATACGCAGTATTTT. It yields the protein CASSPVGQLDTQYF.

V and J are TRBV5-4 and TRBJ2-3; the D gene is possibly TRBD2 (6 bases). The CDR3 is 15 residues long. Germline CDR1 SGHNT, CDR2 YYREEE (reference sequence). Trimming shortened V by 4 bases and J by 0 bases, and 12 bases separated the two germline ends. Here the CDR3 reads CASSPLGGSTDTQYF. The CDR3 DNA reads as TGTGCCAGCAGCCCCCTAGGAGGGAGCACAGATACGCAGTATTTT.

The chain combines TRBV19 with TRBJ2-3, with D possibly TRBD1 on 6 matching bases. The CDR3 has 15 residues. Germline CDR1 reads LNHDA; CDR2 reads SQIVND (reference sequence). The germline V and J ends were trimmed by 4 bases and 6 bases, with 17 bases remaining between them. As DNA, the CDR3 is TGTGCCAGTAGTAAGCACCGGACAGTAAGGGATACGCAGTATTTT. Its translation: CASSKHRTVRDTQYF.

This chain connects TRBV25-1 to TRBJ2-2; tentative D call: TRBD2 (7 bases). Looked up from germline, CDR1 is MGHDK and CDR2 is SYGVNS. Trimming stripped 3 bases from V and 7 bases from J, with 15 bases between. The CDR3 covers 15 residues. The CDR3 is CASSERGLGSGELFF. In nucleotides, the CDR3 is TGTGCCAGCAGTGAGCGGGGGCTCGGAAGCGGGGAGCTGTTTTTT.

In this sample, this clone turned up a few times. The chain recombines TRBV5-4 with TRBJ1-1; the D gene is possibly TRBD1 (6 bases). CDR3 length: 15 residues. Trimming took 0 bases from V and 1 from J, leaving 10 bases between them. Germline lookup yields CDR1 SGHNT and CDR2 YYREEE (reference sequence). CDR3 in amino acids: CASSLEGGQNTEAFF. In DNA form, the CDR3 reads TGTGCCAGCAGCTTGGAAGGGGGACAGAACACTGAAGCTTTCTTT.